This T cell receptor beta chain was recovered during a study of human T cells and chemical hapten exposure (TCRdb year 2021). With regard to the full study: For sensitization, 2% DPC in acetone was applied to a roughly 2 cm by roughly 2 cm area of upper inner arm skin. The patient cohort, mostly female, included alopecia areata with under or over 50% scalp involvement, alopecia totalis and alopecia universalis. Libraries were pooled for sequencing, and variation in per-sample TCR yields was attributed mainly to small differences in library volumes within the pool. This study followed changes in the peripheral blood TCR repertoire in vivo during primary and secondary sensitization of alopecia patients to the hapten diphenylcyclopropenone (DPC). Patch tests used Finn chambers with 0.01% DPC on the upper back, scored after 6 days by International Contact Dermatitis Research Group standards. Blood samples were taken from patients before sensitization (week 0) and at 2, 6 and about 24 weeks after DPC sensitization. Throughout the roughly 23-week study period, patients were also given weekly therapeutic DPC doses on the scalp. Some 29 alopecia patients gave blood for TCR sequencing at one to four time points (pre-sensitization, 2, 6 and 24 weeks).

With respect to this clonotype: Which antigen it targets is not known. The sample holds no much larger clone one base away, and base qualities are not on file.

The library was made by RACE. Sequencing instrument: NextSeq 500. Library preparation attached unique molecular identifiers to individual cDNA molecules for quantitative, reproducible TCR counting. Each blood RNA sample was used to sequence both TCR alpha and TCR beta chains. The original pipeline was this. Samples had a median of roughly 91,000 TCRs, with a range from roughly 23,224 to 700,000. The Decombinator software suite was used to annotate the V, J and CDR3 of the TCR reads. To make PS versus PT1 abundance plots, every sample was subsampled to the same number of TCRs (28,000). TCRs were defined as expanded if absent before sensitization and observed at least eight times at the 2-week time point. TCRdb itself trimmed the public reads at Q25 with fastp, ran MiXCR and retained productive beta chains. Merged by CDR3 protein, the rows form single entries marked with the most common genes and DNA. The V and J calls follow TCRdb's processing rather than the paper's. This sample is represented by tens of thousands of distinct CDR3 sequences; roughly 13% of them were singletons. The biggest ten clones account for 5.7% of the sample.

The time point label of this sample denotes: patch test 3, about 24 weeks after DPC sensitization. This specimen's treatment or condition label, per the study, means: therapeutic diphenylcyclopropenone sensitization with weekly scalp DPC. Blood at each patch-test visit was drawn before the patch test was applied. Patients were eligible if aged 18 to 70, diagnosed with alopecia and judged suitable for DPC therapy, and pregnant patients were excluded. Total RNA was extracted from unfractionated whole blood collected in Tempus Blood RNA tubes. What the research found in general, with its limitations: DPC sensitization did not change how many TCRs were above 1 in 1000 frequency, and no evidence was found of alterations in global repertoire structure. Patch test score was positively correlated with the number of PT1 expanded TCRs, with significance at thresholds 8, 16 and 32 but not at 4. Repeated subsampling changed both the strength of the expansion versus patch-test correlation and the threshold at which that correlation became significant. All patients had alopecia, a presumed autoimmune disease, so their immune response might differ from that of healthy individuals. Expanded TCRs formed significantly more large CDR3 similarity clusters than pre-sensitization or healthy control sets, consistent with antigen-driven responses.

Spanning cysteine to phenylalanine, the CDR3 consists of 18 amino acids. Just CDR3 DNA is preserved here, 54 bases in frame from base 1. V and J are trimmed by 4 bases and 0 bases, and the gene matches miss 9 bases of the junction. Looking up the germline V gene yields CDR1 SGHRS and CDR2 YFSETQ. The TCR originated in a woman between 50 and 59 years old with alopecia areata. Some clones in this sample may be carry-over from other donors' samples. The chain is made from TRBV5-1 and TRBJ2-4; 11 of the junction bases match TRBD2. The source was whole blood, collected in connection with sensitization to the hapten diphenylcyclopropenone (DPC). The nucleotide sequence reads as follows: TGCGCCAGCAGCCGCGGCTGGGGGACTAGCGGAGCCAAAAACATTCAGTACTTC. Its amino acids are CASSRGWGTSGAKNIQYF.